The 9 T cell receptor beta chains presented below share a single source sample, sequenced in a study of siplizumab effects on memory and regulatory T cells. The data were produced by immunoSEQ multiplex PCR, yet TCRdb's version contains in-frame clones alone and is incomplete. The sample lists 110,000 or so clones, roughly 95% occurring once. Input material: non-Treg CD4+ T cells sorted from blood. The receptor set was obtained from a human donor in good health.

This sequence joins TRBV4-1 and TRBJ1-5; possibly TRBD1 for D (6 bases). Trimming took off 6 bases at V and 2 bases at J, with 14 bases between the two ends. This CDR3 region has 15 residues. The germline gives CDR1 MGHRA, CDR2 YSYEKL. CDR3 amino acids: CASRTVAGGNQPQHF. As DNA, the CDR3 is TGCGCCAGCAGAACAGTAGCAGGGGGCAATCAGCCCCAGCATTTT.

This chain uses TRBV5-1 with TRBJ2-3; D remains unclear. Germline CDR1 reads SGHRS; CDR2 reads YFSETQ. The length of the CDR3 is 14 residues. Trimming removed 0 bases at V and 2 bases at J, with 7 bases between. CDR3 sequence reads: CASSLGRLTDTQYF. The CDR3 bases are TGCGCCAGCAGCTTGGGACGCCTCACAGATACGCAGTATTTT.

The chain couples TRBV4-1 to TRBJ2-5; the match to TRBD1 covers 7 bases. V lost 3 bases to trimming and J lost 4 bases; unmatched junction nucleotides: 17. The CDR3 is 18 residues long. Per germline, CDR1 MGHRA and CDR2 YSYEKL. CDR3 region: CASSQGASGDRARETQYF. In DNA, the CDR3 is TGCGCCAGCAGCCAGGGGGCCTCAGGCGACAGGGCTCGAGAGACCCAGTACTTC.

The rearrangement joins TRBV11-2 to TRBJ2-1; TRBD1 matches 7 bases. V dropped 4 bases and J dropped 7; count of bases not matched to a gene: 13. This CDR3 contains 16 residues. The germline CDR1 and CDR2 sequences are SGHAT and FQNNGV. The CDR3 DNA reads TGTGCCAGCAGCTCCGCAGGGGGACAATATGGTAATGAGCAGTTCTTC. Amino acid sequence: CASSSAGGQYGNEQFF.

The chain carries TRBV5-1 and TRBJ2-7; D uncertain. Trimming removed 1 base at V and 5 bases at J, with 16 bases between. The CDR3 runs 15 residues. Germline V gene data show CDR1 as SGHRS and CDR2 as YFSETQ. The DNA of the CDR3 is TGCGCCAGCAGCTTGAGGGATCGTGTAATCCACGAGCAGTACTTC. This encodes CASSLRDRVIHEQYF.

V usage is TRBV29-1 and J usage is TRBJ1-1; D unclear. Deletions cut 4 bases from V and 0 bases from J, with 9 bases between. The CDR3 runs 13 residues. Looked up from germline, CDR1 is SQVTM and CDR2 is ANQGSEA. CDR3 sequence (DNA): TGCAGCGTTGTTCAGGTATTGAACACTGAAGCTTTCTTT. Its protein product is CSVVQVLNTEAFF.

This chain connects TRBV7-9 to TRBJ1-6; 7 nucleotides match TRBD1. The CDR3 is made up of 13 amino acids. J lost 7 bases, V lost 7 bases, and 4 bases had no gene match. CDR1 and CDR2 from the germline V gene are SEHNR and FQNEAQ (reference sequence). This chain's CDR3 is CASNGQANSPLHF. CDR3 bases: TGTGCCAGCAACGGACAGGCCAATTCACCCCTCCACTTT. Drawing the rest from reference TRBV7-9 and TRBJ1-6, the complete variable domain is DTGVSQNPRHKITKRGQNVTFRCDPISEHNRLYWYRQTLGQGPEFLTYFQNEAQLEKSRLLSDRFSAERPKGSFSTLEIQRTEQGDSAMYLCASNGQANSPLHFGNGTRLTVT.

This clone was seen only a few times. V is TRBV27 and J is TRBJ1-1, with D hard to call. Trimming pared 0 bases from V and 4 bases from J, leaving 12 bases between. The CDR3 sequence is 15 residues long. The germline V gene has CDR1 MNHEY and CDR2 SMNVEV (reference sequence). CDR3 sequence (DNA): TGTGCCAGCAGTTTATCCCCCCGGGGAGGCACTGAAGCTTTCTTT. Protein sequence: CASSLSPRGGTEAFF.

The chain couples TRBV25-1 to TRBJ1-4; D is uncertain. Looked up from germline, CDR1 is MGHDK and CDR2 is SYGVNS. The CDR3 contains 14 residues. V shed 4 bases and J shed 3 bases, with 9 bases lying between them. The CDR3 sequence: CASSVQAPNEKLFF. The CDR3 DNA reads TGTGCCAGCAGTGTCCAGGCGCCTAATGAAAAACTGTTTTTT.